The rows below give T cell receptor beta chains drawn from one sample of a study of blood T cell repertoires in COVID-19. Clones were sequenced by immunoSEQ multiplex PCR, and TCRdb holds only the in-frame ones, with some missing. Altogether over 25,000 clones are present, roughly four fifths being singletons, with the ten largest covering about 39%. What was sequenced was peripheral blood. These receptors were taken from a woman older than 75 with acute or convalescent COVID-19. The CDR3 runs from the conserved cysteine through the conserved F or W. The D gene is left open where the match is weak. The listing skips clone size in some rows; elsewhere it reads once, few, many or a size class.

CDR3aa: CAISGGTRSTDTQYF
CDR3nt: TGTGCCATCAGTGGGGGGACTAGGTCTACAGATACGCAGTATTTT
abundance: NA
v_gene: TRBV10-3
j_gene: TRBJ2-3
d_gene: TRBD2

CDR3aa: CASSISDGQETQYF
CDR3nt: TGTGCCAGCAGCATTAGCGACGGACAAGAGACCCAGTACTTC
abundance: NA
v_gene: TRBV11-3
j_gene: TRBJ2-5
d_gene: NA

CDR3aa: CASSGWTSGGNPYEQYF
CDR3nt: TGTGCCAGCAGTGGTTGGACTAGCGGGGGAAATCCCTACGAGCAGTACTTC
abundance: once
v_gene: TRBV6-2/TRBV6-3
j_gene: TRBJ2-7
d_gene: TRBD2

CDR3aa: CAIQQGAEQYF
CDR3nt: TGTGCCATTCAACAGGGGGCCGAGCAGTACTTC
abundance: NA
v_gene: TRBV10-3
j_gene: TRBJ2-7
d_gene: TRBD1

CDR3aa: CASSYRSSYSNQPQHF
CDR3nt: TGTGCCAGCAGTTACCGTTCCTCCTATAGCAATCAGCCCCAGCATTTT
abundance: once
v_gene: TRBV6-5
j_gene: TRBJ1-5
d_gene: NA

CDR3aa: CATSSAIEPPRETQYF
CDR3nt: TGTGCCACCAGCAGCGCTATTGAGCCCCCGCGGGAGACCCAGTACTTC
abundance: NA
v_gene: TRBV15
j_gene: TRBJ2-5
d_gene: NA

CDR3aa: CASSRTSGPTGELFF
CDR3nt: TGTGCCAGTAGCAGGACTAGCGGGCCAACCGGGGAGCTGTTTTTT
abundance: many
v_gene: TRBV19
j_gene: TRBJ2-2
d_gene: TRBD2

CDR3aa: CASSEAAGNSPLHF
CDR3nt: TGTGCCAGCAGTGAAGCGGCAGGGAATTCACCCCTCCACTTT
abundance: NA
v_gene: TRBV2
j_gene: TRBJ1-6
d_gene: NA

CDR3aa: CASSLGRATNEKLFF
CDR3nt: TGCGCCAGCAGCTTGGGTCGTGCAACTAATGAAAAACTGTTTTTT
abundance: NA
v_gene: TRBV5-1
j_gene: TRBJ1-4
d_gene: NA

CDR3aa: CSVPWPGANVLTF
CDR3nt: TGCAGCGTTCCGTGGCCTGGGGCCAACGTCCTGACTTTC
abundance: NA
v_gene: TRBV29-1
j_gene: TRBJ2-6
d_gene: NA

CDR3aa: CATSDQGPKNIQYF
CDR3nt: TGTGCCACCAGTGATCAGGGGCCCAAAAACATTCAGTACTTC
abundance: NA
v_gene: TRBV24-1
j_gene: TRBJ2-4
d_gene: NA

CDR3aa: CASSKDRTSGRGEQYF
CDR3nt: TGTGCCAGCAGCAAAGATCGGACTAGCGGGAGGGGCGAGCAGTACTTC
abundance: NA
v_gene: TRBV21-1
j_gene: TRBJ2-7
d_gene: NA

CDR3aa: CASSQGSSPSGANVLTF
CDR3nt: TGTGCCAGCAGCCAAGGGTCTAGCCCCTCTGGGGCCAACGTCCTGACTTTC
abundance: NA
v_gene: TRBV3-1/TRBV3-2
j_gene: TRBJ2-6
d_gene: NA

CDR3aa: CASSIRQGPTYEQYF
CDR3nt: TGTGCCAGCAGCATAAGACAGGGGCCAACATACGAGCAGTACTTC
abundance: NA
v_gene: TRBV7-8
j_gene: TRBJ2-7
d_gene: TRBD1

CDR3aa: CASSRERKQETQYF
CDR3nt: TGTGCCAGCAGCCGCGAGAGGAAGCAAGAGACCCAGTACTTC
abundance: few
v_gene: TRBV5-8
j_gene: TRBJ2-5
d_gene: NA

CDR3aa: CASSPGTIDNNEQFF
CDR3nt: TGTGCCAGCAGCCCCGGGACAATCGATAACAATGAGCAGTTCTTC
abundance: few
v_gene: TRBV11-3
j_gene: TRBJ2-1
d_gene: NA

CDR3aa: CRGDRGGEQYF
CDR3nt: TGCCGTGGGGACAGGGGCGGGGAGCAGTACTTC
abundance: NA
v_gene: TRBV4-2
j_gene: TRBJ2-7
d_gene: TRBD1

CDR3aa: CASSPGGEGFRPQHF
CDR3nt: TGTGCCAGCTCTCCAGGGGGCGAGGGTTTCCGTCCCCAGCATTTT
abundance: NA
v_gene: TRBV18
j_gene: TRBJ1-5
d_gene: TRBD1

CDR3aa: CASSIGGHSGNTIYF
CDR3nt: TGTGCCAGTAGTATAGGAGGCCACTCTGGAAACACCATATATTTT
abundance: NA
v_gene: TRBV19
j_gene: TRBJ1-3
d_gene: NA

CDR3aa: CATSPPGANVLTF
CDR3nt: TGTGCCACCAGTCCTCCTGGGGCCAACGTCCTGACTTTC
abundance: NA
v_gene: TRBV24-1
j_gene: TRBJ2-6
d_gene: NA

CDR3aa: CASSRRQGPGELFF
CDR3nt: TGCGCCAGCAGCCGAAGACAGGGTCCCGGGGAGCTGTTTTTT
abundance: NA
v_gene: TRBV4-1
j_gene: TRBJ2-2
d_gene: TRBD1

CDR3aa: CASSKRDRNSSYNSPLHF
CDR3nt: TGTGCCAGCAGCAAAAGGGACAGAAATAGCTCCTATAATTCACCCCTCCACTTT
abundance: NA
v_gene: TRBV21-1
j_gene: TRBJ1-6
d_gene: NA

CDR3aa: CAISGESGYEQYF
CDR3nt: TGTGCCATCAGTGGTGAAAGCGGGTACGAGCAGTACTTC
abundance: NA
v_gene: TRBV10-3
j_gene: TRBJ2-7
d_gene: NA

CDR3aa: CASSVGQGPLQPQHF
CDR3nt: TGTGCCAGCAGTGTGGGCCAGGGCCCTCTTCAGCCCCAGCATTTT
abundance: NA
v_gene: TRBV2
j_gene: TRBJ1-5
d_gene: NA

CDR3aa: CASSEPGQGETQYF
CDR3nt: TGTGCCAGCAGTGAACCGGGACAGGGAGAGACCCAGTACTTC
abundance: once
v_gene: TRBV25-1
j_gene: TRBJ2-5
d_gene: TRBD1

CDR3aa: CASSEERQGGGYTF
CDR3nt: TGTGCCAGCAGTGAAGAACGACAGGGTGGTGGCTACACCTTC
abundance: few
v_gene: TRBV2
j_gene: TRBJ1-2
d_gene: TRBD1

CDR3aa: CASSPSGTGFEGQPQHF
CDR3nt: TGCGCCAGCAGCCCGTCCGGGACAGGGTTTGAAGGGCAGCCCCAGCATTTT
abundance: NA
v_gene: TRBV5-1
j_gene: TRBJ1-5
d_gene: TRBD1

CDR3aa: CATSRGAGVGINEQFF
CDR3nt: TGTGCCACCAGCAGAGGGGCCGGGGTTGGGATCAATGAGCAGTTCTTC
abundance: NA
v_gene: TRBV15
j_gene: TRBJ2-1
d_gene: NA

CDR3aa: CATGLAGIYEQFF
CDR3nt: TGTGCCACGGGACTAGCGGGAATTTATGAGCAGTTCTTC
abundance: once
v_gene: TRBV24-1
j_gene: TRBJ2-1
d_gene: TRBD2

CDR3aa: CASSRDSSQRNQPQHF
CDR3nt: TGTGCCAGTAGTCGAGACAGCTCCCAAAGAAATCAGCCCCAGCATTTT
abundance: few
v_gene: TRBV19
j_gene: TRBJ1-5
d_gene: NA

CDR3aa: CAGNRGLNYGYTF
CDR3nt: TGTGCCGGTAACAGGGGACTTAACTATGGCTACACCTTC
abundance: once
v_gene: TRBV6-6
j_gene: TRBJ1-2
d_gene: TRBD1

CDR3aa: CASSSVKNIQYF
CDR3nt: TGTGCCAGCAGCTCGGTTAAAAACATTCAGTACTTC
abundance: NA
v_gene: TRBV5-5
j_gene: TRBJ2-4
d_gene: NA

CDR3aa: CASSAHRIAEATQYF
CDR3nt: TGTGCCAGCAGCGCCCATCGGATAGCGGAGGCTACGCAGTATTTT
abundance: NA
v_gene: TRBV3-1/TRBV3-2
j_gene: TRBJ2-3
d_gene: NA

CDR3aa: CASSPWTAFQETQYF
CDR3nt: TGTGCCAGCAGTCCGTGGACAGCTTTCCAAGAGACCCAGTACTTC
abundance: NA
v_gene: TRBV28
j_gene: TRBJ2-5
d_gene: NA

CDR3aa: CASSQRTGVDNEQFF
CDR3nt: TGCGCCAGCAGCCAAAGGACAGGGGTGGACAATGAGCAGTTCTTC
abundance: few
v_gene: TRBV4-1
j_gene: TRBJ2-1
d_gene: TRBD1

CDR3aa: CASSFGMAGAERSYTF
CDR3nt: TGTGCCAGCAGCTTTGGAATGGCTGGAGCGGAGAGGAGCTACACCTTC
abundance: NA
v_gene: TRBV7-8
j_gene: TRBJ1-2
d_gene: NA

CDR3aa: CASSIDRVVEQYF
CDR3nt: TGCGCCAGCAGCATTGACAGGGTGGTCGAGCAGTACTTC
abundance: NA
v_gene: TRBV5-1
j_gene: TRBJ2-7
d_gene: TRBD1

CDR3aa: CASSFDGSGRGGQFF
CDR3nt: TGTGCCAGCAGCTTTGACGGTAGCGGGAGGGGAGGGCAGTTCTTC
abundance: NA
v_gene: TRBV7-2
j_gene: TRBJ2-1
d_gene: TRBD2

CDR3aa: CASSSRGVGGHQPQHF
CDR3nt: TGTGCCAGCAGCTCCCGAGGGGTAGGGGGTCATCAGCCCCAGCATTTT
abundance: NA
v_gene: TRBV7-2
j_gene: TRBJ1-5
d_gene: NA

CDR3aa: CASSHIPGGYEQYF
CDR3nt: TGTGCCAGCAGCCATATCCCAGGGGGTTACGAGCAGTACTTC
abundance: once
v_gene: TRBV14
j_gene: TRBJ2-7
d_gene: TRBD1

CDR3aa: CASSFRGLGGYTF
CDR3nt: TGCGCCAGCAGCTTTAGGGGGTTGGGGGGCTACACCTTC
abundance: NA
v_gene: TRBV4-1
j_gene: TRBJ1-2
d_gene: NA

CDR3aa: CASSVGHKNTGELFF
CDR3nt: TGCGCCAGCAGCGTTGGACACAAGAACACCGGGGAGCTGTTTTTT
abundance: NA
v_gene: TRBV5-1
j_gene: TRBJ2-2
d_gene: NA

CDR3aa: CASSLGGGNEQFF
CDR3nt: TGTGCCAGCAGTTTGGGAGGAGGCAATGAGCAGTTCTTC
abundance: once
v_gene: TRBV12-3/TRBV12-4
j_gene: TRBJ2-1
d_gene: NA

CDR3aa: CASSVEAGGPNHNEQFF
CDR3nt: TGTGCCAGCAGCGTAGAAGCGGGAGGGCCCAACCACAATGAGCAGTTCTTC
abundance: NA
v_gene: TRBV9
j_gene: TRBJ2-1
d_gene: TRBD2

CDR3aa: CASGLASLGGMRDTQYF
CDR3nt: TGTGCTAGTGGTTTGGCTAGCCTGGGGGGGATGAGAGATACGCAGTATTTT
abundance: NA
v_gene: TRBV12-5
j_gene: TRBJ2-3
d_gene: TRBD2

CDR3aa: CASSLGSNQPQHF
CDR3nt: TGTGCCAGCAGTTTGGGCAGCAATCAGCCCCAGCATTTT
abundance: NA
v_gene: TRBV28
j_gene: TRBJ1-5
d_gene: NA

CDR3aa: CASSGQGDLTEAFF
CDR3nt: TGCGCCAGCTCGGGACAGGGTGATTTAACTGAAGCTTTCTTT
abundance: few
v_gene: TRBV5-1
j_gene: TRBJ1-1
d_gene: TRBD1

CDR3aa: CASSQGQGATDTQYF
CDR3nt: TGTGCCAGCAGCCAAGGACAGGGGGCAACAGATACGCAGTATTTT
abundance: NA
v_gene: TRBV3-1/TRBV3-2
j_gene: TRBJ2-3
d_gene: TRBD1

CDR3aa: CASSPDSTYGYTF
CDR3nt: TGTGCCAGCAGCCCCGACAGCACCTATGGCTACACCTTC
abundance: NA
v_gene: TRBV28
j_gene: TRBJ1-2
d_gene: NA